Described below is a single T cell receptor beta chain sequence and its context. The sample comes from a study of blood T cell repertoires in COVID-19. The data were produced by immunoSEQ multiplex PCR, yet TCRdb's version contains in-frame clones alone and is incomplete. Of roughly 250,000 clones in the sample, approximately 89% are singletons; the top ten hold approximately 9.4%. This sequence originates from a man aged 40-49 years who had recovered from COVID-19. Sample: peripheral blood.

Here the CDR3 DNA reads TGCGCCAGCAGCTCAGTGAGGGCGTCCCCTGAAGCTTTCTTT. Protein: CASSSVRASPEAFF. The V and J genes are TRBV5-1 and TRBJ1-1; D is undetermined. CDR1 and CDR2 (germline): SGHRS, YFSETQ. V was shortened by 3 bases and J by 6 bases, with 15 bases between the two germline ends. There are 14 residues in the CDR3.